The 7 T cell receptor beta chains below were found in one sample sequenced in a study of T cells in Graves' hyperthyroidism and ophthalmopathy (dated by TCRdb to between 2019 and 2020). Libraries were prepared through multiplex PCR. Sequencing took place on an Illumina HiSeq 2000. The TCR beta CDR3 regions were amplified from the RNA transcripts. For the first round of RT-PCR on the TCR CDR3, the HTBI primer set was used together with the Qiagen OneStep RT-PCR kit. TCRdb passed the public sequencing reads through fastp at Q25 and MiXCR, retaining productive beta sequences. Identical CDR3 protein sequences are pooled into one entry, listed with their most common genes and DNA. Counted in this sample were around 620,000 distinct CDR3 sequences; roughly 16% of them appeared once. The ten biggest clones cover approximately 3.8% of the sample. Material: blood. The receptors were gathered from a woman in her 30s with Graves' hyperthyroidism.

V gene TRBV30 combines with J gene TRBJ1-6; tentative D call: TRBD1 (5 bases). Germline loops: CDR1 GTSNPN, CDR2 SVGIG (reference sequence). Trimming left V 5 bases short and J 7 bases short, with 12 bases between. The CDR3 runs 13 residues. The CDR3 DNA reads TGTGCCTGGGACCAGGGTGAAAATTCACCCCTCCACTTT. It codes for CAWDQGENSPLHF.

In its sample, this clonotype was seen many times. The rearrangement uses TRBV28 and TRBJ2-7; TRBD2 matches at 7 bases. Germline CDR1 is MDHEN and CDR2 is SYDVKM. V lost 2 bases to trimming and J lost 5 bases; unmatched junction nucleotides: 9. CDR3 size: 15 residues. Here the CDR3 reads CASSLPPSGTHEQYF. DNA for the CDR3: TGTGCCAGCAGTTTACCACCTAGCGGTACTCACGAGCAGTACTTC.

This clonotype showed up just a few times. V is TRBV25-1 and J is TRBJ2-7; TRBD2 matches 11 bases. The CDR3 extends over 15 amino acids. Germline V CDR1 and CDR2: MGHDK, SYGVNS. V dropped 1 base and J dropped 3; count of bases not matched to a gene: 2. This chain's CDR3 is CASSESTSGSYEQYF. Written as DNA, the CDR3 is TGTGCCAGCAGTGAATCAACTAGCGGGAGCTACGAGCAGTACTTC.

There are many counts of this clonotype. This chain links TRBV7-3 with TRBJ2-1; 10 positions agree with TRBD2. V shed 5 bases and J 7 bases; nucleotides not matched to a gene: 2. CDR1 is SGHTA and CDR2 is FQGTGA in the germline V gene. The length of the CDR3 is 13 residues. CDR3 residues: CASSTGLANEQFF. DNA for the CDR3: TGTGCCAGCAGCACGGGACTAGCGAATGAGCAGTTCTTC.

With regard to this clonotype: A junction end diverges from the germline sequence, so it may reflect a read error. CDR3 protein: CASREYQGRGELFF. The CDR3 nucleotides are TGCGCCAGCAGGGAGTATCAGGGTCGGGGGGAGCTGTTTTTT. The chain couples TRBV10-2 to TRBJ2-2, with a possible D match to TRBD1 (5 bases). The CDR3 consists of 14 residues. Germline V gene data show CDR1 as WSHSY and CDR2 as SAAADI.

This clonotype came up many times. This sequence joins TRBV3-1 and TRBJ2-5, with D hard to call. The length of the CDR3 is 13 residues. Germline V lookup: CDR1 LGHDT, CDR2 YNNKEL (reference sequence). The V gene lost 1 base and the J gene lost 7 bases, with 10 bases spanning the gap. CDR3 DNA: TGTGCCAGCAGCCAAGGATCCCCCGGGACCCAGTACTTC. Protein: CASSQGSPGTQYF.

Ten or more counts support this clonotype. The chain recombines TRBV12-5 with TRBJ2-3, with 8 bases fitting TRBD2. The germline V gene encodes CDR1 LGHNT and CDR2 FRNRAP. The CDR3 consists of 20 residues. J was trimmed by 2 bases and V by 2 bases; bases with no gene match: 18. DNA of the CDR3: TGTGCTAGTGGTTTGCTTCGCCCCCGGGGTAGCGGGGCCATCACAGATACGCAGTATTTT. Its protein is CASGLLRPRGSGAITDTQYF.